The entry below gives a single T cell receptor (beta chain) sequence along with its context. Antigen unknown. The sample originates from a study of vaccination and CD4 T cells after COVID-19. At the level of the study: Of the convalescent patients, who were SARS-CoV-2 positive by nasal swab PCR, some ten had mild and one severe disease.

Germline V lookup: CDR1 MDHEN, CDR2 SYDVKM. This CDR3 is 12 amino acids long. Trimming shortened V by 4 bases and J by 0 bases, and 3 bases separated the two germline ends. Points from the study as a whole: In convalescent patients, 304 of 307 vaccine-specific clones were mono-reactive for SARS-CoV-2 spike. A nonsignificant rise from about 20 to 38 was seen in the median number of SARS-CoV-2-reactive clonotypes.

A single record per CDR3 protein comes from TCRdb applying MiXCR to the PCR reads. The table includes fewer than 20,000 distinct CDR3 sequences, around two thirds detected once. The chain uses TRBV28 and TRBJ1-2; D not certain. The sequence was obtained from a human donor who had recovered from COVID-19. Sample: CD4+ T cells from blood, taken after SARS-CoV-2 vaccination. CDR3 loop: CASSSPNYGYTF. CDR3 coding DNA: TGTGCCAGCAGTTCCCCTAACTATGGCTACACCTTC.